These T cell receptor beta chains were read from a single sample in a study of T-cell memory formation after mild COVID-19. TCRdb re-called the 5' RACE reads with MiXCR, one entry per CDR3 protein. The sample lists about 560,000 distinct CDR3 sequences; about 18% were seen once. The source material was PBMCs or a T cell subset sorted from them (not recorded which). Receptor source: an adult woman who had mild COVID-19 (a few samples of this study predate the infection). Cell type and time point are not known. Both conserved end residues are part of each CDR3. A D gene is named only where the DNA matches it firmly. Size is omitted from some rows. Given values are once, few, many or a class for expanded clones.

CDR3 DNA | CDR3 protein | D gene | J gene | clone size | V gene
TGTGCCAGCAGCTTAGGCGGGTTAAATGAAAAACTGTTTTTT | CASSLGGLNEKLFF | NA | TRBJ1-4 | NA | TRBV7-2
TGTGCCAGCAGTTTTGCGGCGGGAGGGAACACCTACGAGCAGTACTTC | CASSFAAGGNTYEQYF | TRBD2 | TRBJ2-7 | few | TRBV28
TGCAGTGCTAGAGATGGGGAGTACCTAAGCACAGATACGCAGTATTTT | CSARDGEYLSTDTQYF | NA | TRBJ2-3 | few | TRBV20-1
TGTGCCAGCAGCAACTTTCCAACCGGTGAAGCTTTCTTT | CASSNFPTGEAFF | NA | TRBJ1-1 | NA | TRBV27
TGCGCCAGCAGCTGGGGCGACAGGGTGAACACTGAAGCTTTCTTT | CASSWGDRVNTEAFF | TRBD1 | TRBJ1-1 | few | TRBV5-1
TGTGCCAGCAGCCGCGGACAGGGAGTAACAACTGAAGCTTTCTTT | CASSRGQGVTTEAFF | TRBD1 | TRBJ1-1 | few | TRBV3-1
TGTGCCAGCAGCTTAGATCCTAGCGGGGGGCACGACGAGCAGTACTTC | CASSLDPSGGHDEQYF | TRBD2 | TRBJ2-7 | few | TRBV11-2
TGTGCCAGCAGTTTCCGGGGGCGGACTGAAGCTTTCTTT | CASSFRGRTEAFF | NA | TRBJ1-1 | few | TRBV12-3/TRBV12-4
TGTGCCAGCAGCCAAGAATCCCTAGCGTATGATACGCAGTATTTT | CASSQESLAYDTQYF | NA | TRBJ2-3 | few | TRBV4-2
TGTGCCAGCAGTTACGACGGGGGAAACCAGCCCCAGCATTTT | CASSYDGGNQPQHF | NA | TRBJ1-5 | NA | TRBV6-2/TRBV6-3
TGTGCCAGCAGTTTCGAGGGGACTAGCGGGAGTGATGAGCAGTTCTTC | CASSFEGTSGSDEQFF | TRBD2 | TRBJ2-1 | few | TRBV12-3/TRBV12-4
TGTGCCAGCAGCGTAGGGGCAGGGAGCAGTAATTCACCCCTCCACTTT | CASSVGAGSSNSPLHF | NA | TRBJ1-6 | once | TRBV9
TGTGCCAGCAGTCGATACACGGGGACAGACCAAGAGACCCAGTACTTC | CASSRYTGTDQETQYF | TRBD1 | TRBJ2-5 | few | TRBV13
TGCAGCGTTGAAGATCCGGGGGCGGGTGGCTACACCTTC | CSVEDPGAGGYTF | NA | TRBJ1-2 | few | TRBV29-1
TGTGCCAGCTCACCACCGAACGGCGGGGAGCTGTTTTTT | CASSPPNGGELFF | NA | TRBJ2-2 | NA | TRBV18
TGTGCCAGCAGCTTAGGACAGGGGGCTCTAGCCAAAAACATTCAGTACTTC | CASSLGQGALAKNIQYF | TRBD1 | TRBJ2-4 | many | TRBV11-2
TGCGCCAGCAGCTTGGGTCTAGAGAGCAACAATGAGCAGTTCTTC | CASSLGLESNNEQFF | NA | TRBJ2-1 | NA | TRBV5-1
TGTGCCAGCTCACTCGGACAGGGCTTTAGCGATGAGCAGTTCTTC | CASSLGQGFSDEQFF | TRBD1 | TRBJ2-1 | few | TRBV18
TGTGCCTGGAGCGCACAGGGGAACTATGGCTACACCTTC | CAWSAQGNYGYTF | TRBD1 | TRBJ1-2 | NA | TRBV30
TGCAGCGCTCGGATCGGGACAGCCACAGATACGCAGTATTTT | CSARIGTATDTQYF | TRBD1 | TRBJ2-3 | NA | TRBV29-1